Presented here are 31 T cell receptor beta chains from one specimen sequenced in a study of shared clonotypes between healthy human individuals. Using immunoSEQ multiplex PCR, the repertoire was profiled, and TCRdb retains in-frame clones only, with some absent. The sample holds under 2,000,000 clones; roughly 94% are singletons and the top ten take more than 0.9%. Naive-designated CD8 cells lacked CD45RO, were positively enriched for CCR7, and omitted terminally differentiated effector memory CD45RA+ cells. The sample consisted of naive CD8+ T cells sorted from blood. The receptors were sampled from a man between 18 and 29 years old in good health.

A word on this clone: Other DNA sequences from this sample encode an identical CDR3 as well. This rearrangement joins TRBV6-5 to TRBJ1-1, with 8 bases aligning to TRBD1. Germline lookup yields CDR1 MNHEY and CDR2 SVGAGI. CDR3 length: 13 amino acids. The junction had 3 bases not matched to a gene; V was cut back by 5 bases and J by 4 bases. CDR3 protein: CASSPTGGTEAFF. The CDR3, as DNA: TGTGCCAGCAGTCCCACAGGGGGCACTGAAGCTTTCTTT.

Turning to this clone: Other nucleotide sequences in the sample specify the same CDR3. The rearrangement links TRBV19 to TRBJ2-7, with D possibly TRBD2 on 6 matching bases. Germline V gives CDR1 LNHDA, CDR2 SQIVND (reference sequence). Deletions cut 3 bases from V and 3 bases from J, with 12 bases between. There are 14 residues in the CDR3. CDR3 in amino acids: CASSMGQGGYEQYF. The CDR3 region has the DNA TGTGCCAGTAGTATGGGGCAGGGAGGCTACGAGCAGTACTTC. Together with reference TRBV19 and TRBJ2-7, the CDR3 gives the full variable domain: DGGITQSPKYLFRKEGQNVTLSCEQNLNHDAMYWYRQDPGQGLRLIYYSQIVNDFQKGDIAEGYSVSREKKESFPLTVTSAQKNPTAFYLCASSMGQGGYEQYFGPGTRLTVT.

The CDR3 here is CASSLAGIQPQHF. In DNA form, the CDR3 reads TGTGCCAGCAGCTTAGCAGGGATTCAGCCCCAGCATTTT. This chain joins TRBV7-8 and TRBJ1-5, with D hard to call. CDR3 length: 13 residues. V lost 0 bases and J lost 6, with 6 bases in between. In germline, CDR1 is SGHVS, CDR2 FQNEAQ.

This sequence joins TRBV5-6 and TRBJ1-5; 9 bases align to TRBD1. Germline CDR1 and CDR2: SGHDT and YYEEEE. The CDR3 sequence is 15 residues long. Trimming at V came to 5 bases and at J to 7 bases, leaving 10 bases not matched to a gene. The CDR3 nucleotides read TGTGCCAGCAGTTACGGGACAGGGATTGTCCAGCCCCAGCATTTT. As protein: CASSYGTGIVQPQHF.

This chain links TRBV6-5 with TRBJ2-1; the D call may be TRBD1 or TRBD2 (5 bases each). Germline CDR1 reads MNHEY; CDR2 reads SVGAGI. V lost 5 bases to trimming and J lost 2 bases, with 13 bases between them. This CDR3 comprises 15 residues. CDR3 DNA sequence: TGTGCCAGCAGTGGCTGGTTGGGGGCCTACAATGAGCAGTTCTTC. It codes for CASSGWLGAYNEQFF.

The chain joins TRBV15 to TRBJ1-2, with D perhaps TRBD1 (6 bases). The V gene lost 6 bases and the J gene lost 3 bases, with 11 bases spanning the gap. CDR3 size: 13 residues. Germline loops: CDR1 LNHNV, CDR2 YYDKDF (reference sequence). CDR3: CATSDEGDYGYTF. CDR3 in DNA: TGTGCCACCAGTGACGAGGGGGACTATGGCTACACCTTC.

The rearrangement links TRBV4-1 to TRBJ2-1, with TRBD2 identical over 9 bases. The CDR3 is 16 amino acids. Per the germline V gene, CDR1 is MGHRA and CDR2 is YSYEKL. With 4 bases clipped from V and 2 bases from J, the junction kept 6 bases outside the gene matches. CDR3 sequence (DNA): TGCGCCAGCAGCCGATCTAGCGGGGCTACCTACAATGAGCAGTTCTTC. It yields the protein CASSRSSGATYNEQFF.

The rearrangement joins TRBV30 to TRBJ2-7, with 10 bases aligning to TRBD2. The CDR3 spans 14 residues. The germline CDR1 and CDR2 sequences are GTSNPN and SVGIG (reference sequence). V was clipped by 7 bases and J by 6 bases; unmatched bases: 12. The CDR3 sequence is CAYQPGTSEGEQYF. CDR3 in DNA: TGTGCCTACCAACCCGGGACTAGCGAGGGCGAGCAGTACTTC.

The chain combines TRBV4-3 with TRBJ2-1; possible D gene TRBD2, 5 bases. Between the trimmed V and J ends, which lost 0 bases and 5 bases, there was a span of 8 bases. The CDR3 loop spans 14 amino acids. Per the germline V gene, CDR1 is LGHNA and CDR2 is YSLEER. The CDR3 nucleotides read TGCGCCAGCAGCCAAGAGGCGGGCCACAATGAGCAGTTCTTC. Protein product: CASSQEAGHNEQFF.

V usage is TRBV10-1 and J usage is TRBJ2-7; weak D call: TRBD2 (6 bases). Trimming took off 3 bases at V and 7 bases at J, with 19 bases between the two ends. The CDR3 sequence is 15 residues long. Per the germline V gene, CDR1 is WNHNN and CDR2 is SYGVQD (reference sequence). The CDR3 bases are TGCGCCAGCAGTGAAGAAGGAGGGGAAGTTGGGGAGCAGTACTTC. As protein: CASSEEGGEVGEQYF.

The chain uses TRBV10-3 and TRBJ1-4; TRBD1 aligns across 8 bases. The CDR3 length is 16 residues. The V and J ends lost 4 bases and 7 bases, in that order; junction bases with no gene match: 11. CDR1 is ENHRY and CDR2 is SYGVKD in the germline V gene. Written as DNA, the CDR3 is TGTGCCATCAGTGCGCTTCAGGGGGCAGGGGCTGAAAAACTGTTTTTT. Its translation: CAISALQGAGAEKLFF.

The chain is built from TRBV11-2 and TRBJ2-7, with D uncertain. There are 14 residues in the CDR3. The germline V gene encodes CDR1 SGHAT and CDR2 FQNNGV. V lost 7 bases and J lost 5, with 18 bases in between. The CDR3 DNA follows: TGTGCCAGCACCTTCCCCTGGTCGGTTGACGAGCAGTACTTC. It yields the protein CASTFPWSVDEQYF. Using reference TRBV11-2 and TRBJ2-7 for the parts outside the CDR3, the full variable domain is EAGVAQSPRYKIIEKRQSVAFWCNPISGHATLYWYQQILGQGPKLLIQFQNNGVVDDSQLPKDRFSAERLKGVDSTLKIQPAKLEDSAVYLCASTFPWSVDEQYFGPGTRLTVT.

About this clone: At the DNA level, this CDR3 is encoded by other sequences in the same sample as well. This sequence joins TRBV6-5 and TRBJ2-1; D perhaps matches TRBD2 (6 bases). V was pared by 3 bases and J by 4 bases, with 7 bases between. The CDR3 spans 13 residues. The germline V gene has CDR1 MNHEY and CDR2 SVGAGI. The CDR3 reads CASSYSGYNEQFF. CDR3 nucleotide sequence: TGTGCCAGCAGTTATAGCGGATACAATGAGCAGTTCTTC.

For this clone: Other DNA sequences in the sample encode the same CDR3. V and J are TRBV27 and TRBJ1-1; D uncertain. V lost 1 base to trimming and J lost 7 bases, with 7 bases between them. The CDR3 is 12 amino acids. Germline values: CDR1 MNHEY, CDR2 SMNVEV (reference sequence). The CDR3 is CASSLLGGEAFF. CDR3 DNA: TGTGCCAGCAGTTTATTAGGTGGTGAAGCTTTCTTT.

The chain joins TRBV30 to TRBJ1-1; D remains unclear. The CDR3 totals 12 residues. V was cut by 5 bases and J by 5 bases, with 12 bases left in between. Per the germline V gene, CDR1 is GTSNPN and CDR2 is SVGIG (reference sequence). The CDR3 DNA is TGTGCCTGGGAGCAAGGGAGTACTGAAGCTTTCTTT. Translation gives CAWEQGSTEAFF.

This sequence joins TRBV30 and TRBJ1-6; 8 bases map to TRBD1. With V trimmed by 5 bases and J by 3 bases, 6 bases remained unmatched. Germline lookup yields CDR1 GTSNPN and CDR2 SVGIG (reference sequence). This CDR3 contains 15 residues. CDR3 in DNA: TGTGCCTGGTCTCAGGGGGCCGTCTATAATTCACCCCTCCACTTT. It translates to CAWSQGAVYNSPLHF.

The CDR3 protein is CAWSTLLEGVIEQYF. DNA for the CDR3: TGTGCCTGGAGCACCCTATTAGAGGGAGTAATCGAGCAGTACTTC. The chain links TRBV30 to TRBJ2-7, with a possible D match to TRBD2 (5 bases). The V and J ends lost 3 bases and 6 bases respectively, with 21 bases between them. Germline CDR1 GTSNPN, CDR2 SVGIG (reference sequence). This CDR3 has 15 amino acids.

The chain combines TRBV7-9 with TRBJ2-7; D is uncertain. V lost 3 bases and J 2 bases, leaving 11 bases between the germline ends. Germline CDR1 and CDR2: SEHNR and FQNEAQ (reference sequence). CDR3 length: 14 amino acids. CDR3 amino acids: CASSFDGSPYEQYF. DNA of the CDR3: TGTGCCAGCAGCTTCGACGGATCTCCCTACGAGCAGTACTTC.

The chain recombines TRBV7-8 with TRBJ2-7; D not resolved. V lost 1 base, J lost 0 bases, and 16 bases lay in between. Germline V CDR1 and CDR2: SGHVS, FQNEAQ. The length of the CDR3 is 17 residues. The chain's CDR3 is CASSLGLYGSSSYEQYF. Here the CDR3 DNA reads TGTGCCAGCAGCTTAGGACTCTATGGGTCAAGCTCCTACGAGCAGTACTTC.

The chain has TRBV5-4 and TRBJ2-1; a weak D match, TRBD2 (5 bases). The CDR3 consists of 13 residues. Germline CDR1 is SGHNT and CDR2 is YYREEE (reference sequence). The V end lost 1 base, the J end lost 15 bases, and 17 bases lay between the germline ends. The CDR3 bases are TGTGCCAGCAGCTTGTCCGACCAGGAGGTAGCGTTCTTC. Protein: CASSLSDQEVAFF.

The chain uses TRBV27 and TRBJ2-7; 7 bases are shared with TRBD1. This CDR3 is 13 amino acids long. Germline assignment: CDR1 MNHEY and CDR2 SMNVEV (reference sequence). V was pared by 6 bases and J by 4 bases, with 6 bases of the junction left unmatched. In DNA, the CDR3 is TGTGCCAGCAGAGACAGGGATCATTACGAGCAGTACTTC. Protein product: CASRDRDHYEQYF.

CDR3 nucleotides: TGTGCCAGCAGCGTAGTCGAGGGGTCGTTGGGAATGGAGACCCAGTACTTC. Translated: CASSVVEGSLGMETQYF. V gene TRBV9 combines with J gene TRBJ2-5, with D perhaps given as TRBD1 or TRBD2 (5 bases each). CDR3 length equals 17 residues. Germline assignment: CDR1 SGDLS and CDR2 YYNGEE. V dropped 0 bases and J dropped 5 bases, with 20 bases sitting between them. Looking up the rest from reference TRBV9 and TRBJ2-5 gives the full variable domain: DSGVTQTPKHLITATGQRVTLRCSPRSGDLSVYWYQQSLDQGLQFLIQYYNGEERAKGNILERFSAQQFPDLHSELNLSSLELGDSALYFCASSVVEGSLGMETQYFGPGTRLLVL.

V usage is TRBV27 and J usage is TRBJ1-2, with 9 bases matching TRBD1. V shed 5 bases, J shed 13 bases, and the junction held 14 bases outside the gene matches. The CDR3 extends over 14 amino acids. Germline lookup yields CDR1 MNHEY and CDR2 SMNVEV (reference sequence). CDR3 sequence reads: CASSTTGGTLSCTF. For the CDR3, the DNA is TGTGCCAGCAGTACGACAGGGGGGACCCTATCTTGCACCTTC.

This sequence joins TRBV13 and TRBJ2-3; D remains unclear. The CDR3 covers 17 residues. Germline lookup yields CDR1 PRHDT and CDR2 FYEKMQ (reference sequence). V was cut by 0 bases and J by 6 bases, with 19 bases left in between. The CDR3 protein is CASSLGFSTLPPDTQYF. DNA of the CDR3: TGTGCCAGCAGCTTAGGCTTTTCTACGTTGCCTCCTGATACGCAGTATTTT.

The chain couples TRBV10-3 to TRBJ2-2; D gene uncertain. Germline V gene lookup returns CDR1 ENHRY and CDR2 SYGVKD. The CDR3 totals 14 residues. Trimming took off 3 bases at V and 2 bases at J, with 7 bases between the two ends. CDR3 DNA: TGTGCCATCAGTGAATGGGAAAACACCGGGGAGCTGTTTTTT. Protein product: CAISEWENTGELFF.

The chain recombines TRBV28 with TRBJ2-7, with TRBD2 matching over 8 bases. This CDR3 spans 14 amino acids. Trimming removed 7 bases from V and 4 bases from J; junction bases left unmatched: 9. Germline CDR1 is MDHEN and CDR2 is SYDVKM. The CDR3 spells CASKQAGEPYEQYF. The CDR3 DNA follows: TGTGCCAGCAAACAAGCGGGAGAGCCTTACGAGCAGTACTTC.

This rearrangement joins TRBV9 to TRBJ1-1, with D maybe TRBD1 (5 bases). CDR3 length equals 13 residues. V lost 4 bases and J 7 bases, leaving 14 bases between the germline ends. The germline CDR1 and CDR2 sequences are SGDLS and YYNGEE. As DNA, the CDR3 is TGTGCCAGCAGCCCGTCGGGGGTCGATGAAGCTTTCTTT. It is translated as CASSPSGVDEAFF.

This rearrangement joins TRBV9 to TRBJ2-3; 7 nucleotides agree with TRBD1. J lost 5 bases, V lost 4 bases, and 10 bases had no gene match. Germline lookup yields CDR1 SGDLS and CDR2 YYNGEE. The CDR3 has 15 residues. The CDR3 is CASSRQGESIDTQYF. CDR3 bases: TGTGCCAGCAGCCGTCAGGGGGAGTCTATAGATACGCAGTATTTT. Using reference TRBV9 and TRBJ2-3 for the parts outside the CDR3, the full variable domain is DSGVTQTPKHLITATGQRVTLRCSPRSGDLSVYWYQQSLDQGLQFLIQYYNGEERAKGNILERFSAQQFPDLHSELNLSSLELGDSALYFCASSRQGESIDTQYFGPGTRLTVL.

This clone was observed a single time. This chain connects TRBV27 to TRBJ2-2; D is possibly TRBD1 or TRBD2 (5 bases each). From germline, CDR1 is MNHEY and CDR2 SMNVEV (reference sequence). The CDR3 is made up of 17 amino acids. V was cut by 7 bases and J by 7 bases, with 25 bases left in between. Written as DNA, the CDR3 is TGTGCCAGCAACTACGCTCGCGGACACGGTGGAGGCGGGGAGCTGTTTTTT. Translated, it gives CASNYARGHGGGGELFF.

The gene calls are TRBV6-1 and TRBJ2-2; a weak D match, TRBD2 (6 bases). Deletions cut 2 bases from V and 1 base from J, with 14 bases between. From germline, CDR1 is MNHNS and CDR2 SASEGT. This CDR3 is 17 amino acids long. The CDR3 DNA reads as TGTGCCAGCAGTGAAACCCTTCCGGGACTGAACACCGGGGAGCTGTTTTTT. Translation gives CASSETLPGLNTGELFF.

This clone showed up just once. The CDR3 protein is CASSQVYKPGNTIYF. The CDR3 region has the DNA TGCGCCAGCAGCCAAGTATACAAGCCAGGAAACACCATATATTTT. The chain carries TRBV4-3 and TRBJ1-3; D is unclear. V was clipped by 1 base and J by 4 bases, with 11 bases between them. This CDR3 has 15 amino acids. Germline V CDR1 and CDR2: LGHNA, YSLEER.